Below, 4 T cell receptor beta chains from the same sample are listed, as sequenced in a study of T cell repertoires in cytomegalovirus infection. TCRdb recomputed calls from the reads with MiXCR, one row per CDR3 protein. The table shows around 530,000 distinct CDR3 sequences, with 26% occurring only once. Specimen: PBMCs. The receptors derive from a human donor in good health (CMV status not recorded). Some clones in this sample may be carry-over from other donors' samples.

This clonotype was counted only a few times. The chain carries TRBV13 and TRBJ1-6, with TRBD1 as a possible D gene (6 bases). In germline, CDR1 is PRHDT, CDR2 FYEKMQ (reference sequence). The CDR3 consists of 15 residues. Trimming stripped 5 bases from V and 7 bases from J, with 15 bases between. The CDR3 bases are TGTGCCAGCAGCGTTAGAAACAGGGCAAATTCACCCCTCCACTTT. Amino acids: CASSVRNRANSPLHF.

This clonotype was picked up many times. The chain employs TRBV7-2 and TRBJ2-1, with D unresolved. The CDR3 is 12 amino acids. Germline loops: CDR1 SGHTA, CDR2 FQGNSA. Trimming cost V 5 bases and J 5 bases, with 7 bases left between them. The CDR3 spells CASSKYNNEQFF. Here the CDR3 DNA reads TGTGCCAGCAGCAAGTATAACAATGAGCAGTTCTTC.

This clonotype was recorded a few times. The chain is built from TRBV4-1 and TRBJ1-3, with D perhaps TRBD1 (5 bases). Trimming removed 0 bases from V and 3 bases from J, with 15 bases in between. CDR1 and CDR2 from the germline V gene are MGHRA and YSYEKL. CDR3 length equals 17 residues. The CDR3 here is CASSQEPQGRYGNTIYF. The CDR3 region has the DNA TGCGCCAGCAGCCAAGAGCCCCAGGGCCGGTATGGAAACACCATATATTTT.

This clonotype was recorded many times. Here the CDR3 reads CASSFRYRGARQPQHF. For the CDR3, the DNA is TGCGCCAGCAGCTTTCGTTATCGGGGGGCGCGTCAGCCCCAGCATTTT. V gene TRBV5-1 combines with J gene TRBJ1-5, with D possibly TRBD1 on 6 matching bases. Germline loops: CDR1 SGHRS, CDR2 YFSETQ. V gave up 2 bases and J gave up 6 bases, with 18 bases separating them. The CDR3 totals 16 residues.